This TCR beta chain originates from a study of breast tumors, draining lymph nodes, adjacent tissues. Findings and limits, study-wide: Tumor repertoires ranked between lymph nodes and nontumor tissue in diversity, with V and J gene preferences.

Remarks on this clonotype: What it binds is not known. A much more abundant neighbour one base away suggests this may be a read error.

CDR1 and CDR2 from the germline V gene are SGHTA and FQGNSA. The CDR3 is 14 residues long. Samples came from axillary lymph nodes draining the breast cancer. TCRdb used MiXCR to reprocess the multiplex PCR reads, holding one entry per CDR3 protein. This table has more than 250,000 distinct CDR3 sequences, 30% appearing once. This sequence joins TRBV7-2 and TRBJ2-2; D possibly uses TRBD1 or TRBD2 (6 bases each). The source of this sequence is a female donor with breast cancer. Some clones in this sample may be carry-over from other donors' samples. Sequencing input: axillary lymph node tissue. The CDR3 reads CAGGYVGGPGELFF. The CDR3 nucleotides read TGTGCTGGTGGTTACGTGGGGGGCCCCGGGGAGCTGTTTTTT.